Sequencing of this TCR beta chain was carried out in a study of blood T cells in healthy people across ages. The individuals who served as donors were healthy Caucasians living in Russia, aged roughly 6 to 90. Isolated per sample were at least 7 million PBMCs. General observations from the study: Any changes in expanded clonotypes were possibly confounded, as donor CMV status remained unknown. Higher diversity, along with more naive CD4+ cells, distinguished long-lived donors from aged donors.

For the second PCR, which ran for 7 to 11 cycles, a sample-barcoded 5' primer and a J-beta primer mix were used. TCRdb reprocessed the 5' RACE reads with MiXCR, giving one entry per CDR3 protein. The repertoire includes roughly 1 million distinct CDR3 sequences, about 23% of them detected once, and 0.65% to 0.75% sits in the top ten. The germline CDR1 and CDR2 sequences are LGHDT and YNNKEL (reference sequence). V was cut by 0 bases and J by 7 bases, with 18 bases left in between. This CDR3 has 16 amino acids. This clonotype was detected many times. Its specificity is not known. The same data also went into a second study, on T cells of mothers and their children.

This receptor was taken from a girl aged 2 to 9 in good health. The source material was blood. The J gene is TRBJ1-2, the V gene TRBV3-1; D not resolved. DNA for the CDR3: TGTGCCAGCAGCCAAGATTTTGGATCCCCTAGGTTTGGCTACACCTTC. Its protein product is CASSQDFGSPRFGYTF.